Shown below are 3 T cell receptor beta chains from a single sample sequenced in a study of blood T cell repertoires in COVID-19. Sequenced by immunoSEQ multiplex PCR; TCRdb stores in-frame clones only, minus some. Of roughly 250,000 clones listed, around 90% are singletons. The material sequenced was PBMCs or T cells enriched from blood (not recorded which). Receptors were obtained from a woman under 40 with acute COVID-19.

The rearrangement links TRBV15 to TRBJ1-4; tentatively, D is TRBD1 (6 bases). CDR1 LNHNV and CDR2 YYDKDF come from the germline V gene (reference sequence). The CDR3 totals 14 residues. V shed 5 bases and J shed 8 bases, with 15 bases lying between them. The CDR3 sequence: CATSGPGRGEKLFF. In DNA, the CDR3 is TGTGCCACCAGCGGACCGGGAAGGGGGGAAAAACTGTTTTTT. Combining the CDR3 with reference TRBV15 and TRBJ1-4 gives the whole variable domain DAMVIQNPRYQVTQFGKPVTLSCSQTLNHNVMYWYQQKSSQAPKLLFHYYDKDFNNEADTPDNFQSRRPNTSFCFLDIRSPGLGDTAMYLCATSGPGRGEKLFFGSGTQLSVL.

V usage is TRBV10-3 and J usage is TRBJ2-3; TRBD1 might be the D (6 bases). CDR1 and CDR2 (germline): ENHRY, SYGVKD. The CDR3 loop spans 14 amino acids. The V gene lost 6 bases and the J gene lost 4 bases, with 14 bases spanning the gap. The CDR3: CAIRNRADADTQYF. In DNA, the CDR3 is TGTGCCATCAGGAACAGGGCGGACGCAGATACGCAGTATTTT.

In its sample, this clone was seen once. The chain recombines TRBV28 with TRBJ2-3; weak D call: TRBD2 (6 bases). V was trimmed by 5 bases and J by 5 bases, leaving 14 bases between them. This CDR3 is built from 14 residues. In germline, CDR1 is MDHEN, CDR2 SYDVKM. The CDR3 sequence is CASSGGTFGDTQYF. The CDR3 DNA is TGTGCCAGCAGTGGAGGGACTTTTGGAGATACGCAGTATTTT.